The T cell receptor (beta chain) under discussion was sequenced for a study of T cells in Graves' hyperthyroidism and ophthalmopathy. This clonotype appeared many times. Its antigen remains unknown. Trimming removed 6 bases from V and 11 bases from J, with 13 bases in between. Germline V CDR1 and CDR2: SEHNR, FQNEAQ (reference sequence). The CDR3 runs to 11 residues. Study outcomes and limitations: Ophthalmopathy was distinguished from stable hyperthyroidism by 13 V-J signatures.

RNA transcripts served as the template for amplifying TCR beta CDR3 regions. During a first-round RT-PCR of the TCR CDR3, the HTBI primer set was used. Each CDR3 protein is one row after TCRdb ran MiXCR on the multiplex PCR reads. The sample holds a few hundred thousand distinct CDR3 sequences, under 60% seen once. The material sequenced was peripheral blood or thyroid tissue (not recorded which). This clonotype was sampled from a woman aged 18-29 years with Graves' hyperthyroidism. The chain uses TRBV7-9 and TRBJ1-2; D is uncertain. CDR3 amino acids: CASRTIGVYTF. In nucleotides, the CDR3 is TGTGCCAGCAGGACGATTGGGGTTTACACCTTC.